Sequencing of this T cell receptor (beta chain) was carried out in a study of CD8+CD57+ T cells in acquired aplastic anemia. Study-wide background: The study obtained an average of approximately 2.9 ug of DNA from sorted CD4+ and CD8+ cells. General study points: The CD8+ Simpson's diversity of patients and controls was not significantly different.

This clonotype was seen a handful of times. The antigen is unknown. A much larger clone lies one base from this, so it may be a read error. The use of genomic DNA as template underpinned the TCR beta VDJ and CDR3 profiling. One entry per CDR3 protein, called by TCRdb with MiXCR from the reads. The table shows about 200,000 distinct CDR3 sequences, with roughly 35% occurring only once. Germline V gene lookup returns CDR1 DFQATT and CDR2 SNEGSKA (reference sequence). V dropped 4 bases and J dropped 7 bases, with 15 bases sitting between them. The CDR3 is 13 amino acids. This chain uses TRBV20-1 with TRBJ2-3, with D unresolved. This sequence originates from a human donor in good health, serving as a control. What was sequenced was sorted CD4+, CD8+, or CD8+CD57+ T cells (not recorded which) from PBMCs. Written as DNA, the CDR3 is TGCAGTGCTACCCAGCTAGTGGCACATACGCAGTATTTT. Its translation is CSATQLVAHTQYF.